This T cell receptor (beta chain) derives from a study of shared clonotypes between healthy human individuals. Profiled with immunoSEQ multiplex PCR; TCRdb holds only in-frame clones, not every one. The sample has fewer than 2.5 million clones; roughly 93% are singletons. The CDR3 has 13 amino acids. The V and J ends lost 6 bases and 6 bases, in that order; junction bases with no gene match: 5. The germline V gene has CDR1 SGHTA and CDR2 FQGNSA. The gene calls are TRBV7-2 and TRBJ2-3; TRBD1 matches at 8 bases. Sequencing input: naive CD4+ T cells from PBMCs. Subset in this sample: CD45RA+ positively selected. This sequence was found in a man younger than 35 in good health. Some clones in this sample may be carry-over from other donors' samples. DNA of the CDR3: TGTGCCAGCAGTCGACAGGGGATGGATACGCAGTATTTT. Translating gives CASSRQGMDTQYF.